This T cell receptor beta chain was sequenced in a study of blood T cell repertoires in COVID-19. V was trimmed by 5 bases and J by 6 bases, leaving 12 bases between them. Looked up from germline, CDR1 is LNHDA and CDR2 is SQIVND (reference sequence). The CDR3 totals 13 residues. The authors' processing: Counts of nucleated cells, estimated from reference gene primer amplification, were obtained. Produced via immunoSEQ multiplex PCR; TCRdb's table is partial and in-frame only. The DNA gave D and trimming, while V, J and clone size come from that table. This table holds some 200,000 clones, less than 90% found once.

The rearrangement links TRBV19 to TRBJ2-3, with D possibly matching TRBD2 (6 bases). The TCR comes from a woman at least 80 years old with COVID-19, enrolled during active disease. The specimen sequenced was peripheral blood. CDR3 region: CASSLGLPDTQYF. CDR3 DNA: TGTGCCAGTAGTTTGGGACTTCCCGATACGCAGTATTTT.